This T cell receptor (beta chain) was identified in a study of T cell responses to AZD1222 COVID-19 vaccine. Whole-study findings and limits: Unmutated variant regions reportedly attract nearly half of all spike-specific TCRs. Regions 160-218 and 743-854 dominated among vaccine-associated CD4 TCRs spanning spike.

Sequencing used immunoSEQ multiplex PCR; TCRdb keeps in-frame clones, though not all of them. The sample holds about 27,000 clones, 92% seen once. This clone appeared a single time. What it binds is not known. The CDR3 covers 12 residues. Between the trimmed V and J ends, which lost 1 base and 8 bases, there was a span of 6 bases. The sample consisted of peripheral blood, taken 28 days after the second AZD1222 dose. V usage is TRBV12-3 or TRBV12-4 and J usage is TRBJ2-1; D is uncertain. The sequence derives from an adult who received the AZD1222 COVID-19 vaccine. The chain's CDR3 is CASSLEGDEQFF. CDR3 nucleotide sequence: TGTGCCAGCAGTTTAGAGGGTGATGAGCAGTTCTTC.